A selection of T cell receptor beta chains follows, all from one sample in a study of T cell responses to AZD1222 COVID-19 vaccine. Sequencing was performed with immunoSEQ multiplex PCR; in TCRdb, only in-frame clones are kept and a portion is missing. This sample has roughly 100,000 clones; roughly 87% occur once, and the top ten carry 4% to 5.5%. The sample in question was peripheral blood, obtained on day 0 of AZD1222 vaccination. These TCRs come from an adult in good health. Each CDR3 is given with its conserved first and last residue. The D gene is left open where the match is weak. Part of the rows lack a size; the others show once, few, many or a class for expanded clones.

DNA,CDR3,D,size,J,V
TGTGCCAGCAGCTTAGCTCACTACACAGATACGCAGTATTTT,CASSLAHYTDTQYF,NA,NA,TRBJ2-3,TRBV11-2
TGTGCCAGCAGCTTGTTCAGGAGGAGCTGGAGCACTGAAGCTTTCTTT,CASSLFRRSWSTEAFF,NA,NA,TRBJ1-1,TRBV5-4
TGTGCCAGCAGCTTAGGCCCACAGGACAATGAGCAGTTCTTC,CASSLGPQDNEQFF,NA,few,TRBJ2-1,TRBV7-9
TGTGCCAGCCTCGGGGGGCAGGGCGGTGGCTACACCTTC,CASLGGQGGGYTF,NA,NA,TRBJ1-2,TRBV2
TGCGCCAGCAGTTTCGGGACTAGCGGGGGCCGGGAGACCCAGTACTTC,CASSFGTSGGRETQYF,TRBD2,NA,TRBJ2-5,TRBV5-1
TGTGCCAGCAGCTTAAGACAGGGGAGGGCTTTCTTT,CASSLRQGRAFF,TRBD1,once,TRBJ1-1,TRBV7-2
TGTGCCAGCAGCTTAGCGGGGGGCCAATACAATGAGCAGTTCTTC,CASSLAGGQYNEQFF,TRBD2,NA,TRBJ2-1,TRBV7-3
TGTGCCAGCAGCCTCCAGGCCTACTCCTACAATGAGCAGTTCTTC,CASSLQAYSYNEQFF,NA,NA,TRBJ2-1,TRBV7-6
TGTGCCAGCAGCCCTGGGGGGGGCACTGGAAACACCATATATTTT,CASSPGGGTGNTIYF,NA,NA,TRBJ1-3,TRBV3-1/TRBV3-2
TGTGCCAGTAGTCTAGCCCGAGCCACAGATACGCAGTATTTT,CASSLARATDTQYF,NA,NA,TRBJ2-3,TRBV19
TGTGCCAGCAGGGTCGGGGGGGCTAACTATGGCTACACCTTC,CASRVGGANYGYTF,NA,NA,TRBJ1-2,TRBV6-5
TGTGCCACCATAGAGAGATCCGGGACAGGGACCTACGAGCAGTACTTC,CATIERSGTGTYEQYF,TRBD1,NA,TRBJ2-7,TRBV24-1
TGTGCCAGCAGCTTAGCTGGGACAGCGGGAAACACCATATATTTT,CASSLAGTAGNTIYF,TRBD1,NA,TRBJ1-3,TRBV7-9
TGTGCCAGCAGTCCTGGGGCAGGGGAGATGAACACTGAAGCTTTCTTT,CASSPGAGEMNTEAFF,NA,NA,TRBJ1-1,TRBV27
TGTGCCAGCAGCTCGAGGACAGGGAGCTCCTACGAGCAGTACTTC,CASSSRTGSSYEQYF,TRBD1,NA,TRBJ2-7,TRBV7-9
TGTGCCAGTAGTAAGGGGGCCGGCAATCAGCCCCAGCATTTT,CASSKGAGNQPQHF,TRBD1,NA,TRBJ1-5,TRBV19
TGTGCCAGCAGCCCGCAGGGGTTCCTTGGCTATGGCTACACCTTC,CASSPQGFLGYGYTF,NA,NA,TRBJ1-2,TRBV3-1/TRBV3-2
TGTGCCAGTAGTATGTCTGGGGGATTGCTCTACGAGCAGTACTTC,CASSMSGGLLYEQYF,NA,few,TRBJ2-7,TRBV19
TGTGCCAGCAGCCACTGGGGGGGTGCAACTAATGAAAAACTGTTTTTT,CASSHWGGATNEKLFF,NA,NA,TRBJ1-4,TRBV11-2
TGTGCCAGCAGGGTCACAGATACGCAGTATTTT,CASRVTDTQYF,NA,NA,TRBJ2-3,TRBV6-5
TGTGCCAGCAAAGTGGCGTGGAGGCGGGGAGAGACCCAGTACTTC,CASKVAWRRGETQYF,NA,NA,TRBJ2-5,TRBV27
TGTGCCATCAGTGCAACAGGGAGCTCCTATAATTCACCCCTCCACTTT,CAISATGSSYNSPLHF,NA,NA,TRBJ1-6,TRBV10-3
TGTGCCAGTAGTATGGGCAGGGCCTCCTATAGCAATCAGCCCCAGCATTTT,CASSMGRASYSNQPQHF,NA,NA,TRBJ1-5,TRBV19
TGCGCCAGCAGCCAAGGGGGAGGTCTCTGGTCGGAGACCCAGTACTTC,CASSQGGGLWSETQYF,NA,NA,TRBJ2-5,TRBV4-3
TGTGCCAGCAGTCACCTCGGGGGCAATCAGCCCCAGCATTTT,CASSHLGGNQPQHF,NA,NA,TRBJ1-5,TRBV3-1/TRBV3-2
TGTGCCAGCAGGCCCGGGACCCAGTTTTCTGGCTACACCTTC,CASRPGTQFSGYTF,NA,NA,TRBJ1-2,TRBV28
TGTGCCAGCAGCCACTTAGACAGGGCCGGAGAGACCCAGTACTTC,CASSHLDRAGETQYF,TRBD1,NA,TRBJ2-5,TRBV3-1/TRBV3-2
TGTGCCAGCACTCCAGCTGATGATAATTCACCCCTCCACTTT,CASTPADDNSPLHF,NA,NA,TRBJ1-6,TRBV28
TGTGCCAGCAGCGATTCCGGGACCGCTCAGCCCCAGCATTTT,CASSDSGTAQPQHF,NA,NA,TRBJ1-5,TRBV2
TGTGCCAGCAGCTACGGGGGCTCCAACAATGAGCAGTTCTTC,CASSYGGSNNEQFF,NA,NA,TRBJ2-1,TRBV6-5
TGCGCCAGCAGCCCTTCTAGCGGGGGTTCCTTTATTTACGAGCAGTACTTC,CASSPSSGGSFIYEQYF,TRBD2,NA,TRBJ2-7,TRBV4-1
TGTGCCAGCAGCAAAGATAGGGGGCCCGGGGAGCTGTTTTTT,CASSKDRGPGELFF,NA,NA,TRBJ2-2,TRBV21-1
TGCGCCAGCAGCAGAACTAGCGGGACAGATACGCAGTATTTT,CASSRTSGTDTQYF,TRBD2,NA,TRBJ2-3,TRBV5-1
TGTGCCAGCAGTCGACAGGGGAGCACCGGGGAGCTGTTTTTT,CASSRQGSTGELFF,TRBD1,NA,TRBJ2-2,TRBV11-2
TGCAGTGCTAGTAACAGGGGCTATGGCTACACCTTC,CSASNRGYGYTF,TRBD1,NA,TRBJ1-2,TRBV20-1
TGTGCCTGGAGTTTAAAGGGTAATCAGCCCCAGCATTTT,CAWSLKGNQPQHF,NA,once,TRBJ1-5,TRBV30
TGTGCCAGCCGATTAGGGGGGAGGGCTCCCATGAACACTGAAGCTTTCTTT,CASRLGGRAPMNTEAFF,NA,NA,TRBJ1-1,TRBV7-9
TGTGCCAGCAGCTTGACAGGGTCCAACGTCCTGACTTTC,CASSLTGSNVLTF,NA,NA,TRBJ2-6,TRBV5-8
TGTGCCACCAATGAACTAGCGGGGGGACCCTACGAGCAGTACTTC,CATNELAGGPYEQYF,TRBD2,NA,TRBJ2-7,TRBV7-2
TGTGCCAGCAGCGAACAGGGATACACAGATACGCAGTATTTT,CASSEQGYTDTQYF,NA,NA,TRBJ2-3,TRBV7-3
TGTGCCGAACACAGGGGGCGTGTGGAATCGACCTACGAGCAGTACTTC,CAEHRGRVESTYEQYF,TRBD1,NA,TRBJ2-7,TRBV27
TGTGCCAGCTCACACCAGAACAGGGTCTCCTATAATTCACCCCTCCACTTT,CASSHQNRVSYNSPLHF,NA,NA,TRBJ1-6,TRBV18
TGTGCCAGCAGGTACGGGGGTAGAGGGAACACTGAAGCTTTCTTT,CASRYGGRGNTEAFF,NA,NA,TRBJ1-1,TRBV6-2/TRBV6-3
TGTGCCAGCAGCTTAACTGTTCACAGGGGTACCGGGGAGCTGTTTTTT,CASSLTVHRGTGELFF,TRBD1,NA,TRBJ2-2,TRBV7-3